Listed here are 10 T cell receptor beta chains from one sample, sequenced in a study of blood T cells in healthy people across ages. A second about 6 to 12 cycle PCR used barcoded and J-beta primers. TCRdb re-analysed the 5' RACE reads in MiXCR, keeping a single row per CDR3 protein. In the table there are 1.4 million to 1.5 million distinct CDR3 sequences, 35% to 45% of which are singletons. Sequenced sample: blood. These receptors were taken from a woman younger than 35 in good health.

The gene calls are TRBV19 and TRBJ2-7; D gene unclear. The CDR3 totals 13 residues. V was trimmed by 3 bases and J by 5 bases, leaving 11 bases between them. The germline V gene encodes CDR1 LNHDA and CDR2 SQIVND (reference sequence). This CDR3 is CASSIVGQHEQYF. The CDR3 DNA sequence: TGTGCCAGTAGTATTGTGGGCCAACACGAGCAGTACTTC.

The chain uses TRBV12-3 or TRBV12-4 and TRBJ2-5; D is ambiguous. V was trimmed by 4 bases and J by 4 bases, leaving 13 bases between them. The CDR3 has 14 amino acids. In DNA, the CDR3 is TGTGCCAGCAGTTCCCTCGCACTTCGAGAGACCCAGTACTTC. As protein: CASSSLALRETQYF.

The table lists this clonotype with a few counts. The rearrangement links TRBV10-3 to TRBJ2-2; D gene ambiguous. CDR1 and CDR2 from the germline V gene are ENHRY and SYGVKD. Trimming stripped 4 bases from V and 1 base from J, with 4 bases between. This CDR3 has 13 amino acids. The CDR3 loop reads CAISAGNTGELFF. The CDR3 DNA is TGTGCCATCAGTGCGGGGAACACCGGGGAGCTGTTTTTT.

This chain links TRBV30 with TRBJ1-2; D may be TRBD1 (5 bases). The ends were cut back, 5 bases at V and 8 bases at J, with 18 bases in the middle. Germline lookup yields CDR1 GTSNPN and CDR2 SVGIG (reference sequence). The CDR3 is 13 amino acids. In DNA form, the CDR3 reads TGTGCCTGGCCAGGGAGGGATCGAGGAGGCTACACCTTC. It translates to CAWPGRDRGGYTF. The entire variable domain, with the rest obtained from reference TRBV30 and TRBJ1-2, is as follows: SQTIHQWPATLVQPVGSPLSLECTVEGTSNPNLYWYRQAAGRGLQLLFYSVGIGQISSEVPQNLSASRPQDRQFILSSKKLLLSDSGFYLCAWPGRDRGGYTFGSGTRLTVV.

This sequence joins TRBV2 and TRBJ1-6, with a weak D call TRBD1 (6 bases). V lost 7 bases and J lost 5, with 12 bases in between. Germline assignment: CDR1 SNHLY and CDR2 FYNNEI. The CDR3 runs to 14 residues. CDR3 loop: CASKVGQNNSPLHF. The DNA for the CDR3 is TGTGCCAGCAAGGTCGGACAGAATAATTCACCCCTCCACTTT.

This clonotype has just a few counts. The CDR3 DNA sequence: TGTGCCAGCAGCGTAGCCGGCGTCGTGGGTTCACCCACAGATACGCAGTATTTT. Encoded protein: CASSVAGVVGSPTDTQYF. This chain joins TRBV9 and TRBJ2-3, with unresolved D. The CDR3 has 18 amino acids. Germline loops: CDR1 SGDLS, CDR2 YYNGEE. The V and J ends lost 0 bases and 2 bases respectively, with 19 bases between them.

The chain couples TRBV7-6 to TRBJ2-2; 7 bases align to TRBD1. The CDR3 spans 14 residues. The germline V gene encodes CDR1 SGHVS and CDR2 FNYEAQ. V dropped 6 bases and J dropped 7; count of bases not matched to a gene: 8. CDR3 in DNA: TGTGCCAGCAGTCTGGGACAGCAGAGCGGGGAGCTGTTTTTT. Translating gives CASSLGQQSGELFF.

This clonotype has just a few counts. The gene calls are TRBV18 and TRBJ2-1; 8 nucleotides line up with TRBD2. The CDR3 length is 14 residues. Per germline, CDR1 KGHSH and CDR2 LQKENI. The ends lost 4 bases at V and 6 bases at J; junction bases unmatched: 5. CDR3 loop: CASSLTGGVNEQFF. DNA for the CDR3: TGTGCCAGCTCACTAACCGGGGGGGTCAATGAGCAGTTCTTC.

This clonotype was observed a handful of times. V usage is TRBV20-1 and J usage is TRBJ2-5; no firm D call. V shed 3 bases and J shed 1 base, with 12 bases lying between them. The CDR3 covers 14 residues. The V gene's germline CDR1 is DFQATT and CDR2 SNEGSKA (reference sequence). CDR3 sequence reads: CSARQAVSQETQYF. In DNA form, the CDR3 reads TGCAGTGCTAGGCAGGCCGTGAGCCAAGAGACCCAGTACTTC.

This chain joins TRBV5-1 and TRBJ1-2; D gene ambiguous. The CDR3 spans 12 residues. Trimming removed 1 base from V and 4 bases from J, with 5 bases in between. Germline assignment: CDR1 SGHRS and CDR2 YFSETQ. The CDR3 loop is CASSLWSYGYTF. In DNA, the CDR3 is TGCGCCAGCAGCTTGTGGAGCTATGGCTACACCTTC.